This TCR beta chain was captured in a study of shared clonotypes between healthy human individuals. Study conclusions and caveats: The sharing of 4.5% to 6.5% of naive CD4 clonotypes was seen across a handful of donors.

Notes on this clone: What it binds is not known.

The test was conducted at deep level. DNA at around 200 ng, roughly 30,000 T cell genomes, went into sorted-subset replicate PCRs. The table came from immunoSEQ multiplex PCR; TCRdb's copy has only in-frame clones and leaves some out. The data hold a few hundred thousand clones, with less than 97% observed a single time. As defined, naive CD8 cells were CD45RO-negative and positively selected for CCR7, with terminally differentiated effector memory CD45RA+ cells excluded. Nashville, Tennessee was home to all donors, each a Caucasian adult. Per germline, CDR1 SGDLS and CDR2 YYNGEE. The CDR3 sequence is 16 residues long. V was clipped by 3 bases and J by 0 bases, with 13 bases between them.

The V call is TRBV9, the J call TRBJ1-3; possibly TRBD1 for D (6 bases). This TCR was sampled from a young woman in good health. Sequencing was performed on naive CD8+ T cells sorted from blood. Written as DNA, the CDR3 is TGTGCCAGCAGCGCCCCAACAGGGCTCTCTGGAAACACCATATATTTT. Its protein product is CASSAPTGLSGNTIYF.